The clone carrying this T cell receptor beta chain has just one count. Profiles of TCR beta VDJ and CDR3 were generated from a genomic DNA template. A single record per CDR3 protein comes from TCRdb applying MiXCR to the reads. Seen here are some 180,000 distinct CDR3 sequences, 45% to 50% observed once, and the top ten hold around 3%. This record belongs to a study of CD8+CD57+ T cells in acquired aplastic anemia. There are 15 residues in the CDR3. Trimming removed 3 bases from V and 6 bases from J, with 14 bases in between. The germline CDR1 and CDR2 sequences are KGHDR and SFDVKD. Source material: sorted CD4+, CD8+, or CD8+CD57+ T cells (not recorded which) from PBMCs. The clonotype comes from a human donor in good health. This chain links TRBV24-1 with TRBJ1-5, with D possibly TRBD1 on 6 matching bases. The CDR3: CATSDSWGLGQPQHF. CDR3 nucleotide sequence: TGTGCCACCAGTGATAGTTGGGGGCTCGGTCAGCCCCAGCATTTT.